This T cell receptor beta chain was captured by sequencing in a study of blood T cell repertoires in COVID-19. Study summary: COVID-19 samples, acute and convalescent, were from the United States, Italy and Spain. T cells, B-cell-depleted T cells, or PBMCs supplied cDNA or gDNA.

Authors' processing steps: Amplifying reference gene primers gave estimates of nucleated cell counts. The repertoire was sequenced with immunoSEQ multiplex PCR; TCRdb's copy has only in-frame clones and lacks some. V, J and clone size were drawn from that table, and D and trimming were deduced from the DNA. The top ten hold around 4.9% of the sample, which has about 36,000 clones, about nine tenths seen once. The CDR3 length is 19 residues. Between the trimmed V and J ends, which lost 7 bases and 2 bases, there was a span of 27 bases. Germline V gives CDR1 LNHDA, CDR2 SQIVND (reference sequence). The TCR was taken from a human donor in a cohort sampled during active COVID-19. V usage is TRBV19 and J usage is TRBJ2-4; maybe TRBD1 (6 bases). The source material was peripheral blood. As DNA, the CDR3 is TGTGCCAGTACCGTTGGACAGAACAGGGATATTAGAACCAAAAACATTCAGTACTTC. Translated, it gives CASTVGQNRDIRTKNIQYF.